A single sample is the source of the 7 T cell receptor beta chains below, sequenced in a study of T cells in Graves' hyperthyroidism and ophthalmopathy. TCR beta CDR3 regions were amplified from RNA transcripts. The HTBI primer set was used in a first-round RT-PCR of the TCR CDR3. From the multiplex PCR reads, TCRdb called clonotypes with MiXCR, one entry per CDR3 protein. This sample yields about 360,000 distinct CDR3 sequences, of which around 13% are seen a single time; 9.2% belongs to the top ten. The sequencing input was blood. The receptors were sampled from a woman aged 18 to 35 with Graves' hyperthyroidism.

The chain has TRBV28 and TRBJ2-3; 12 bases agree with TRBD2. Germline CDR1 is MDHEN and CDR2 is SYDVKM. V shed 5 bases and J 4 bases; nucleotides not matched to a gene: 7. This CDR3 is built from 16 residues. The CDR3 DNA reads TGTGCCAGCAGTCCCCGACTAGCGGGAGCGGCAGATACGCAGTATTTT. Its translation: CASSPRLAGAADTQYF.

This clonotype has at least ten counts. The V call is TRBV2, the J call TRBJ1-1; no clear D gene. The CDR3 runs to 15 residues. The V and J ends lost 4 bases and 4 bases respectively, with 16 bases between them. Germline CDR1 and CDR2: SNHLY and FYNNEI. This chain's CDR3 is CASSVSIGPGTEAFF. The CDR3 nucleotides are TGTGCCAGCAGTGTTTCGATTGGGCCCGGCACTGAAGCTTTCTTT.

In this sample, this clonotype turned up many times. The CDR3 DNA follows: TGTGCCAGCAGTGAGGCCACCTACTCTGGAAACACCATATATTTT. Amino acids: CASSEATYSGNTIYF. The chain has TRBV2 and TRBJ1-3; no definite D call. Deletions cut 3 bases from V and 0 bases from J, with 9 bases between. Germline V gene lookup returns CDR1 SNHLY and CDR2 FYNNEI. The CDR3 is 15 amino acids.

The table lists this clonotype with a few counts. This chain joins TRBV27 and TRBJ2-4, with TRBD2 identical over 10 bases. V was pared by 3 bases and J by 3 bases, with 5 bases of the junction left unmatched. The germline V gene encodes CDR1 MNHEY and CDR2 SMNVEV (reference sequence). CDR3 size: 16 residues. CDR3 DNA sequence: TGTGCCAGCAGTTTCTCTAGCGGGAGTAACAAAAACATTCAGTACTTC. Encoded protein: CASSFSSGSNKNIQYF.

This clonotype was counted many times. This chain joins TRBV7-2 and TRBJ2-1; 11 nucleotides match TRBD2. The germline V gene encodes CDR1 SGHTA and CDR2 FQGNSA. The CDR3 has 15 residues. The V segment lost 0 bases and the J segment 15 bases; nucleotides outside the gene matches: 10. Here the CDR3 DNA reads TGTGCCAGCAGCTTAGCCAAGCTAGCGGGAGGCCGCCCGTTCTTC. Translated, it gives CASSLAKLAGGRPFF.

This clonotype has more than one count but fewer than ten. The chain links TRBV19 to TRBJ2-1; D unresolved. Looked up from germline, CDR1 is LNHDA and CDR2 is SQIVND (reference sequence). The ends were cut back, 3 bases at V and 9 bases at J, with 15 bases in the middle. The CDR3 totals 14 residues. CDR3 nucleotide sequence: TGTGCCAGTAGTATCTCCGGTAGCTTGGTTGAGCAGTTCTTC. As protein: CASSISGSLVEQFF.

At least ten counts were recorded for this clonotype. The chain combines TRBV7-2 with TRBJ2-3; D remains unclear. Looked up from germline, CDR1 is SGHTA and CDR2 is FQGNSA. Between the trimmed V and J ends, which lost 3 bases and 4 bases, there was a span of 8 bases. The length of the CDR3 is 13 residues. The CDR3 sequence is CASSLGRADTQYF. CDR3 DNA sequence: TGTGCCAGCAGCTTGGGTCGGGCAGATACGCAGTATTTT.